This T cell receptor (beta chain) was found in a study of T cell responses to AZD1222 COVID-19 vaccine. Findings and caveats of the study: Mostly white British, mostly female donors; authors suggested clonal diversity may be underestimated.

Clones were read by immunoSEQ multiplex PCR, and TCRdb kept only the in-frame ones, dropping some. This sample has approximately 70,000 clones; more than 75% occur once, and the top ten carry approximately 5%. The CDR3 length is 12 residues. V lost 3 bases, J lost 8 bases, and 4 bases stayed unmatched. Germline V gives CDR1 DFQATT, CDR2 SNEGSKA (reference sequence). Comment on this clone: Its antigen is not identified.

This receptor was identified in an adult who received the MenACWY meningococcal vaccine as a control. The sample here was peripheral blood, taken 28 days after the second dose of the MenACWY control vaccine. V is TRBV20-1 and J is TRBJ2-1; 7 nucleotides line up with TRBD1. CDR3 protein: CSASKGGDEQFF. The CDR3 DNA is TGCAGTGCTAGTAAAGGGGGCGATGAGCAGTTCTTC.